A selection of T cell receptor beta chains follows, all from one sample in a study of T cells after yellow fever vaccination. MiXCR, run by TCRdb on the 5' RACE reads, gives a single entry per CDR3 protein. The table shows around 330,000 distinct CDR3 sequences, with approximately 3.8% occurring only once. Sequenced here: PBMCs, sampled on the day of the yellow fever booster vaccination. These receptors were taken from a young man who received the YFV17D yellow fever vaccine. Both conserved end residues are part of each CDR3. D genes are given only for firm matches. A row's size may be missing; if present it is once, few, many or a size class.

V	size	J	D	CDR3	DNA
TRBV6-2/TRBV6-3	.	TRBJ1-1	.	CASRWTVNTEAFF	TGTGCCAGTCGGTGGACAGTGAACACTGAAGCTTTCTTT
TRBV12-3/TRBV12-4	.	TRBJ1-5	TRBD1	CASSFADRANQPQHF	TGTGCCAGCAGCTTCGCCGACAGGGCTAATCAGCCCCAGCATTTT
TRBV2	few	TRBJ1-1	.	CASSYGRTITEAFF	TGTGCCAGCAGTTACGGACGGACTATCACTGAAGCTTTCTTT
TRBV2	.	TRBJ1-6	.	CASSEGFSLHF	TGTGCCAGCAGTGAAGGTTTCTCCCTCCACTTT
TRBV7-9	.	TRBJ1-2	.	CASSLIPFRKVLPIFYGYTF	TGTGCCAGCAGCTTAATCCCCTTCCGGAAGGTGCTGCCTATTTTTTATGGCTACACCTTC
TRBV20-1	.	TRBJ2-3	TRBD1	CSARDTGQYTDTQYF	TGCAGTGCTAGAGATACGGGACAGTACACAGATACGCAGTATTTT
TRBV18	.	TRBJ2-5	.	CASSPKQGQETQYF	TGTGCCAGCTCACCAAAACAGGGTCAAGAGACCCAGTACTTC
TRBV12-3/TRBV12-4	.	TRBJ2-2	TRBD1	CASSPGTAPSTGELFF	TGTGCCAGCAGTCCCGGGACAGCTCCGAGCACCGGGGAGCTGTTTTTT
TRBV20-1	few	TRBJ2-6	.	CSARDAGASGANVLTF	TGCAGTGCTAGAGATGCAGGGGCGTCTGGGGCCAACGTCCTGACTTTC
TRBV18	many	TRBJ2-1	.	CASSIPGGLFSEQFF	TGTGCCAGCTCTATCCCAGGGGGGCTCTTTTCCGAGCAGTTCTTC
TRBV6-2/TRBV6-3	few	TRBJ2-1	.	CASSPRTHVSYNEQFF	TGTGCCAGCAGCCCCCGGACCCATGTCTCCTACAATGAGCAGTTCTTC
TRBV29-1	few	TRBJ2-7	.	CSVRPKGRYEQYF	TGCAGCGTTCGACCTAAGGGAAGGTACGAGCAGTACTTC
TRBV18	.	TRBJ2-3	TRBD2	CASSQKGLAMGSDTQYF	TGTGCCAGCTCACAGAAAGGACTAGCTATGGGTTCAGATACGCAGTATTTT
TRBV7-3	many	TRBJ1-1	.	CASSLTGHENTEAFF	TGTGCCAGCAGCTTAACCGGGCACGAGAACACTGAAGCTTTCTTT
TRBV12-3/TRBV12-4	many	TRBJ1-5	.	CASSLLSNQPQHF	TGTGCCAGCAGTTTATTGAGCAATCAGCCCCAGCATTTT
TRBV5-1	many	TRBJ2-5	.	CASSLAWTPGETQYF	TGCGCCAGCAGCTTGGCCTGGACTCCAGGAGAGACCCAGTACTTC
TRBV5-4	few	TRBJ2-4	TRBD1	CASSLAGQGANIQYF	TGTGCCAGCAGCTTGGCGGGACAGGGGGCGAACATTCAGTACTTC
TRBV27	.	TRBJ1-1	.	CASSLSGGRDTEAFF	TGTGCCAGCAGTTTATCGGGGGGAAGAGACACTGAAGCTTTCTTT
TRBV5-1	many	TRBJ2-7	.	CASSLGGVNEQYF	TGCGCCAGCAGCTTAGGCGGGGTTAACGAGCAGTACTTC
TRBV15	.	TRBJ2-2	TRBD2	CATSRAAGSMFGELFF	TGTGCCACCAGCAGGGCAGCGGGGAGTATGTTCGGGGAGCTGTTTTTT
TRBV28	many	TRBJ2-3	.	CASSHLGRRGSDTQYF	TGTGCCAGCAGTCATCTGGGACGGAGGGGGTCCGATACGCAGTATTTT
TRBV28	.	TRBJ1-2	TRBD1	CASSGTGGAYGYTF	TGTGCCAGCAGTGGAACAGGGGGGGCCTATGGCTACACCTTC
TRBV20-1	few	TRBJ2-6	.	CSASFGANVLTF	TGCAGTGCTAGTTTTGGGGCCAACGTCCTGACTTTC
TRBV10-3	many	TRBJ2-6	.	CAISGTASSGANVLTF	TGTGCCATCAGTGGGACAGCCAGCTCTGGGGCCAACGTCCTGACTTTC
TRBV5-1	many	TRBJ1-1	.	CASSLEREAFF	TGCGCCAGCAGCTTGGAAAGGGAAGCTTTCTTT
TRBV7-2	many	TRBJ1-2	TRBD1	CASSGRQGGANYGYTF	TGTGCCAGCAGCGGGAGACAGGGGGGAGCTAACTATGGCTACACCTTC
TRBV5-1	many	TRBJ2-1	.	CASSFPEGAYNEQFF	TGCGCCAGCAGCTTCCCCGAGGGGGCCTACAATGAGCAGTTCTTC
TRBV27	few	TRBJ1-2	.	CASSSGRGNDRGQRVYGYTF	TGTGCCAGCAGTTCGGGGCGGGGCAACGATCGAGGACAGAGAGTTTATGGCTACACCTTC
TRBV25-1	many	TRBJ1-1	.	CASSEWSLVNTEAFF	TGTGCCAGCAGTGAATGGAGCCTTGTGAACACTGAAGCTTTCTTT
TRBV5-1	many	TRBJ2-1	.	CATRQGYEQFF	TGCGCCACCCGCCAGGGGTATGAGCAGTTCTTC
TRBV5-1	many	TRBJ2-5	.	CASSAGRGETQYF	TGCGCCAGCAGCGCGGGGAGAGGAGAGACCCAGTACTTC
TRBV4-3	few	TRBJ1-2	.	CASSQDRGVVGGVSYTF	TGCGCCAGCAGCCAAGATCGGGGAGTGGTCGGGGGAGTAAGCTACACCTTC
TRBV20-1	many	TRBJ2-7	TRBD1	CSAVETGSNEQYF	TGCAGTGCAGTCGAGACAGGGAGTAACGAGCAGTACTTC
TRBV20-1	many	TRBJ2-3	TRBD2	CSAGRAGQGTDTQYF	TGCAGTGCGGGGAGGGCGGGCCAGGGCACAGATACGCAGTATTTT
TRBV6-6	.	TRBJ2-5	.	CASSPRTGAAQYF	TGTGCCAGCAGCCCTAGGACGGGGGCGGCCCAGTACTTC
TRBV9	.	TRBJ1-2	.	CASSPSPGGHGYTF	TGTGCCAGCAGCCCCAGCCCCGGAGGGCATGGCTACACCTTC
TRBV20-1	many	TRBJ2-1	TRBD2	CSARDPSGGFAYNEQFF	TGCAGTGCTAGAGATCCTAGCGGGGGGTTTGCCTACAATGAGCAGTTCTTC
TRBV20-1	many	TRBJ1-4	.	CSAGTPATNEKLFF	TGCAGTGCGGGGACGCCCGCAACTAATGAAAAACTGTTTTTT
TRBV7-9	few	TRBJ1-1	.	CASSKDSSGGAFF	TGTGCCAGCAGCAAAGACAGCTCGGGTGGGGCTTTCTTT
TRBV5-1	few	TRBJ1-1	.	CASSLLGGVNTEAFF	TGCGCCAGCAGCTTGTTGGGGGGTGTGAACACTGAAGCTTTCTTT
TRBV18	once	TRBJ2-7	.	CASSLTGLYEQYF	TGTGCCAGCTCACTTACGGGCCTCTACGAGCAGTACTTC
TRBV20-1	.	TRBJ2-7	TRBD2	CSARAIAGGLEQYF	TGCAGTGCTAGAGCTATAGCGGGGGGGCTGGAGCAGTACTTC
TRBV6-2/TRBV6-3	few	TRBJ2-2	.	CASRGGRNTGELFF	TGTGCCAGCAGAGGGGGGAGGAACACCGGGGAGCTGTTTTTT
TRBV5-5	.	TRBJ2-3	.	CASSSQRSTDTQYF	TGTGCCAGCAGCTCCCAGAGAAGCACAGATACGCAGTATTTT
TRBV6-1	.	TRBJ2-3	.	CATARQADTQYF	TGTGCCACCGCGAGACAGGCAGATACGCAGTATTTT
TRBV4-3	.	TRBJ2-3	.	CASSPPRAYRKYF	TGCGCCAGCAGCCCCCCGAGGGCCTATAGGAAGTATTTT
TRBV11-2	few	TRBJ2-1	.	CASSPRGTIYNEQFF	TGTGCCAGCAGCCCCCGAGGAACAATCTACAATGAGCAGTTCTTC
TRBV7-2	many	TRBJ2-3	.	CASSQPSVGADTQYF	TGTGCCAGCAGCCAACCCAGCGTCGGGGCAGATACGCAGTATTTT
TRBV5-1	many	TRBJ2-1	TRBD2	CASSSGTSGAARNEQFF	TGCGCCAGCAGCTCCGGGACTAGCGGGGCCGCGAGGAATGAGCAGTTCTTC
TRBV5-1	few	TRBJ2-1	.	CASSAGEPYNEQFF	TGCGCCAGCAGCGCAGGCGAACCCTACAATGAGCAGTTCTTC
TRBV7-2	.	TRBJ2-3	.	CASSPTRGAADTQYF	TGTGCCAGCAGCCCTACGAGGGGGGCGGCAGATACGCAGTATTTT
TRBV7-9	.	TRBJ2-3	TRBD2	CASSLTSATDTQYF	TGTGCCAGCAGCTTAACTAGCGCTACAGATACGCAGTATTTT
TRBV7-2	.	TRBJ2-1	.	CASSPLTRVNEQFF	TGTGCCAGCAGCCCCCTTACTAGGGTCAATGAGCAGTTCTTC
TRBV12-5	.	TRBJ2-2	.	CASGLFPPGQKNTGELFF	TGTGCTAGTGGTTTGTTCCCGCCGGGACAAAAGAACACCGGGGAGCTGTTTTTT
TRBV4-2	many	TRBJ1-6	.	CASSQLQERNSPLHF	TGTGCCAGCAGCCAGCTACAGGAAAGGAATTCACCCCTCCACTTT
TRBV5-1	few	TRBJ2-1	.	CASSLSTSYPYNEQFF	TGCGCCAGCAGCTTGTCTACTAGCTACCCCTACAATGAGCAGTTCTTC
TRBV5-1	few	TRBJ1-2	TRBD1	CASSLTGGVNYGYTF	TGCGCCAGCAGCTTGACAGGGGGCGTTAACTATGGCTACACCTTC
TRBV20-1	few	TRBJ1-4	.	CSARDPSHLNSWVGSRNEKLFF	TGCAGTGCTAGAGATCCCTCCCACCTAAACAGTTGGGTCGGTTCTAGGAATGAAAAACTGTTTTTT